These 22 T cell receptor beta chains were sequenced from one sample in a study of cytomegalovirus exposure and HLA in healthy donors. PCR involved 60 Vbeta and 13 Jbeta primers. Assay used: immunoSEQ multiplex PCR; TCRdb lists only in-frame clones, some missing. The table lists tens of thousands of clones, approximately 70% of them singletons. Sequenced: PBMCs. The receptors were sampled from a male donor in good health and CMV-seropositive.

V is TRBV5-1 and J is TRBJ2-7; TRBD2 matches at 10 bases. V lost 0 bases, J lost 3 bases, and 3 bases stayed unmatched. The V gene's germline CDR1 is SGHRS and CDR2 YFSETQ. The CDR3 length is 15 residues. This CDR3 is CASSLGLAGDYEQYF. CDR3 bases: TGCGCCAGCAGCTTGGGGCTAGCGGGAGACTACGAGCAGTACTTC.

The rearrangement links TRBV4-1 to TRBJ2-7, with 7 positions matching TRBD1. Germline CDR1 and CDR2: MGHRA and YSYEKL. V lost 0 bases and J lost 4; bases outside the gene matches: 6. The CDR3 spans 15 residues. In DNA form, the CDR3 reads TGCGCCAGCAGCCAAGAGCCGGCAGGGGGTTACGAGCAGTACTTC. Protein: CASSQEPAGGYEQYF.

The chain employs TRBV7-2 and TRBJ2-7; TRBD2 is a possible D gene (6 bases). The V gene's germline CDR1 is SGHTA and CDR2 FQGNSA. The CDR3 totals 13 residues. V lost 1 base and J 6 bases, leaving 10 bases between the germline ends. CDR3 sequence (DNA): TGTGCCAGCAGCTTAGACCATAGCGGCGAGCAGTACTTC. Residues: CASSLDHSGEQYF. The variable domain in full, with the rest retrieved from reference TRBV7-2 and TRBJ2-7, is GAGVSQSPSNKVTEKGKDVELRCDPISGHTALYWYRQSLGQGLEFLIYFQGNSAPDKSGLPSDRFSAERTGGSVSTLTIQRTQQEDSAVYLCASSLDHSGEQYFGPGTRLTVT.

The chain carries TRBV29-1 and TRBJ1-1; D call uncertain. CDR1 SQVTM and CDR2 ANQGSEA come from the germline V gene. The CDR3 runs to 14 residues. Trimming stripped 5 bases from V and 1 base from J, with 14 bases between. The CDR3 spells CSVHAELGNTEAFF. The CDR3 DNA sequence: TGCAGCGTTCACGCGGAATTAGGGAACACTGAAGCTTTCTTT.

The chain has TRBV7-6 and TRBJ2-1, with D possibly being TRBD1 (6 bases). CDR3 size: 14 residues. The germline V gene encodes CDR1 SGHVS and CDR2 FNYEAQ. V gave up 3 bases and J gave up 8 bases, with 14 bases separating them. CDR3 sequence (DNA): TGTGCCAGCAGCTTCCGACAGGCAGGCGATGAGCAGTTCTTC. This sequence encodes CASSFRQAGDEQFF.

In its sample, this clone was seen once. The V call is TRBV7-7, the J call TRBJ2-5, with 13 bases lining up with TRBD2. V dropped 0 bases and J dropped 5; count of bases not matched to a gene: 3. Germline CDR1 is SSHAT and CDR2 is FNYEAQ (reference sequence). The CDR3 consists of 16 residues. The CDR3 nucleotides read TGTGCCAGCAGCTTAGCGGGACTAGCGGGATTGGAGACCCAGTACTTC. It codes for CASSLAGLAGLETQYF.

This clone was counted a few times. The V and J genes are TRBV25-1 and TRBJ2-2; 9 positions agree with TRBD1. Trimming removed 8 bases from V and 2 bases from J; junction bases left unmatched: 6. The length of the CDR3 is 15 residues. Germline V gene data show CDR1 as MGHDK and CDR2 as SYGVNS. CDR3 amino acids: CASALQGANTGELFF. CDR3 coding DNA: TGTGCCAGCGCTCTACAGGGGGCTAACACCGGGGAGCTGTTTTTT. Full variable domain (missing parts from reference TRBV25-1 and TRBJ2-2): EADIYQTPRYLVIGTGKKITLECSQTMGHDKMYWYQQDPGMELHLIHYSYGVNSTEKGDLSSESTVSRIRTEHFPLTLESARPSHTSQYLCASALQGANTGELFFGEGSRLTVL.

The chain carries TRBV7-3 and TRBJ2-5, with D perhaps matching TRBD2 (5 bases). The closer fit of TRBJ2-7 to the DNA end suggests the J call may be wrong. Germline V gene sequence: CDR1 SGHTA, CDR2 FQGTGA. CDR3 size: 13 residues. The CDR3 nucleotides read TGTGCCAGCAGCTTAGGCCTAGCATTCGAGCAGTACTTC. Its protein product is CASSLGLAFEQYF.

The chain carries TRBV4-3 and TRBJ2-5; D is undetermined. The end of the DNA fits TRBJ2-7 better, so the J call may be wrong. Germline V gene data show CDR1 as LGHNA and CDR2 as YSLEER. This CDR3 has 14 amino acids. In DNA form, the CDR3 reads TGCGCCAGCAGCCAAGTACTCGGGTCCTACGAGCAGTACTTC. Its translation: CASSQVLGSYEQYF.

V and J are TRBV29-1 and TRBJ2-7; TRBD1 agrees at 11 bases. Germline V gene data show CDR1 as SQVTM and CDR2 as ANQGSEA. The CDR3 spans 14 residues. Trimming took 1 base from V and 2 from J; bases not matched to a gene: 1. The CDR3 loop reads CSVEGTGGPYEQYF. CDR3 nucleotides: TGCAGCGTTGAAGGGACAGGGGGCCCCTACGAGCAGTACTTC.

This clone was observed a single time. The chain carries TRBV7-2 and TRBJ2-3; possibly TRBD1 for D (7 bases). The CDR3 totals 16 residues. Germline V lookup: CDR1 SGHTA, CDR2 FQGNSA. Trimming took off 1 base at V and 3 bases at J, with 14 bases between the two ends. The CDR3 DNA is TGTGCCAGCAGCTTAGGGGGCAGGGGGGCAACAGATACGCAGTATTTT. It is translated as CASSLGGRGATDTQYF.

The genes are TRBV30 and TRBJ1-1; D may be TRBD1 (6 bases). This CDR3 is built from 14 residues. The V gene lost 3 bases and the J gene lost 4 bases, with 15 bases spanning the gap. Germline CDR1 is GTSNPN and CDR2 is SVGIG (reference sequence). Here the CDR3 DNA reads TGTGCCTGGAGCCCCAGGGGATTCAGCACTGAAGCTTTCTTT. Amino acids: CAWSPRGFSTEAFF. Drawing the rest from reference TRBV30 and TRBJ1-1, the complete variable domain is SQTIHQWPATLVQPVGSPLSLECTVEGTSNPNLYWYRQAAGRGLQLLFYSVGIGQISSEVPQNLSASRPQDRQFILSSKKLLLSDSGFYLCAWSPRGFSTEAFFGQGTRLTVV.

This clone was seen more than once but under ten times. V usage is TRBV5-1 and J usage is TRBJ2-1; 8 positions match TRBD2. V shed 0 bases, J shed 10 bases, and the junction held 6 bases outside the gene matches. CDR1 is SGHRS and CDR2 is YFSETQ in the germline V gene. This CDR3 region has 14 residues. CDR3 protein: CASSLGREREEQFF. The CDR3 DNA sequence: TGCGCCAGCAGCTTGGGCCGGGAGCGGGAGGAGCAGTTCTTC.

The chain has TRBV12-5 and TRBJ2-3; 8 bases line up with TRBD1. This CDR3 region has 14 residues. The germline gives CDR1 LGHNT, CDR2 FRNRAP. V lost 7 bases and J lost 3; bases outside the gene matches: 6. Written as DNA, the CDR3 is TGTGCTAGTGCCACGGACAGGGTTACAGATACGCAGTATTTT. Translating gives CASATDRVTDTQYF.

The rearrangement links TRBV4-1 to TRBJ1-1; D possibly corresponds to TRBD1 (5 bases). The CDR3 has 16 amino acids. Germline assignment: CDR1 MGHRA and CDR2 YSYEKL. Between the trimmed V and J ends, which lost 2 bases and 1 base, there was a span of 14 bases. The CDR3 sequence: CASSQKRGQGNTEAFF. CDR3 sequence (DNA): TGCGCCAGCAGCCAAAAAAGAGGCCAGGGGAACACTGAAGCTTTCTTT.

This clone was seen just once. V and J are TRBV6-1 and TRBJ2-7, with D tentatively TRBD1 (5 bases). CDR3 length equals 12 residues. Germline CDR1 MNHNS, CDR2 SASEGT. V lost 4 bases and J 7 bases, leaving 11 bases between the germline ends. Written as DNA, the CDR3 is TGTGCCAGCAGTGCGACAGCCTGGGAGCAGTACTTC. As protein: CASSATAWEQYF.

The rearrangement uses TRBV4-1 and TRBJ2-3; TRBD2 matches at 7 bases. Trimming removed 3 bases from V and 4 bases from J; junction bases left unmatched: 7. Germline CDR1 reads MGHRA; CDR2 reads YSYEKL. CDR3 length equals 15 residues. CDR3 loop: CASSQGSGRSDTQYF. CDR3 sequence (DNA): TGCGCCAGCAGCCAGGGTAGCGGGCGATCAGATACGCAGTATTTT.

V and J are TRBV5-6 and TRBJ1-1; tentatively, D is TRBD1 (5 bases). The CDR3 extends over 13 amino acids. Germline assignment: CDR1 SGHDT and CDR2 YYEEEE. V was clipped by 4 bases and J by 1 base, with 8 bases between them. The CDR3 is CASSTDKNTEAFF. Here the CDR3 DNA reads TGTGCCAGCAGCACGGACAAGAACACTGAAGCTTTCTTT.

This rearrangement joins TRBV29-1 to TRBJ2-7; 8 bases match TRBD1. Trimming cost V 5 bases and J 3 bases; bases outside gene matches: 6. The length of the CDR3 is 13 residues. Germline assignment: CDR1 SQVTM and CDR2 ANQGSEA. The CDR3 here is CSVYVRGLYEQYF. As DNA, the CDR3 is TGCAGCGTTTACGTCAGGGGGCTCTACGAGCAGTACTTC.

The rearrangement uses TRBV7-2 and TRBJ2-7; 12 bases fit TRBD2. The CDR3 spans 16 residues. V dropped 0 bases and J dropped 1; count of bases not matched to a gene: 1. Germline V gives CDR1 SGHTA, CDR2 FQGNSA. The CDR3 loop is CASSLAGTSGSYEQYF. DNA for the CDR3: TGTGCCAGCAGCTTAGCGGGGACTAGCGGGTCCTACGAGCAGTACTTC.

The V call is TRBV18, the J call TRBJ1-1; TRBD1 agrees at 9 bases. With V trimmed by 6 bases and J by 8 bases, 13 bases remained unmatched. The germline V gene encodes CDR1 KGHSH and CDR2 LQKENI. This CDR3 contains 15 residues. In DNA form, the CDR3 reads TGTGCCAGCTCGCAGGGGGACAGGGAGCCAGCGGAAGCTTTCTTT. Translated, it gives CASSQGDREPAEAFF.

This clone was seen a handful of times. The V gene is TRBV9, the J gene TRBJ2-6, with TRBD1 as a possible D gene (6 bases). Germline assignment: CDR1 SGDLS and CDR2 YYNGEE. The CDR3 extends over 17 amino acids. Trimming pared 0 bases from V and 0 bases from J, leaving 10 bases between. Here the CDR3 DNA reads TGTGCCAGCAGCGTAGCGGGACATTTCTCTGGGGCCAACGTCCTGACTTTC. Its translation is CASSVAGHFSGANVLTF.